The next 18 T cell receptor beta chains were all read from a single sample in a study of blood T cell repertoires in COVID-19. The table came from immunoSEQ multiplex PCR; TCRdb's copy has only in-frame clones and leaves some out. Among roughly 230,000 clones listed, about four fifths were seen once. The sequencing input was PBMCs or T cells enriched from blood (not recorded which). These receptors were taken from a man aged 45-65 years who had recovered from COVID-19.

The genes are TRBV7-3 and TRBJ1-3, with TRBD1 matching over 7 bases. The germline V gene has CDR1 SGHTA and CDR2 FQGTGA. The CDR3 has 14 amino acids. With V trimmed by 5 bases and J by 2 bases, 3 bases remained unmatched. CDR3 bases: TGTGCCAGCAGCCAACAGGGGACTGGAAACACCATATATTTT. This encodes CASSQQGTGNTIYF.

The chain is built from TRBV27 and TRBJ2-2; 7 bases are a match to TRBD2. Germline-derived CDR1 and CDR2 are MNHEY and SMNVEV (reference sequence). Losses at the gene ends were 5 bases for V and 5 bases for J; bases not matched to a gene: 14. The CDR3 has 17 residues. The DNA for the CDR3 is TGTGCCAGCAGTGGTCGCTTGTGGGGGGGAAGTACCGGGGAGCTGTTTTTT. It codes for CASSGRLWGGSTGELFF.

Only one count was recorded for this clone. DNA for the CDR3: TGTGCCAGCAGCCCGGCCGGGGGACTAGCGGGAGACAATGAGCAGTTCTTC. Amino acid sequence: CASSPAGGLAGDNEQFF. The J gene is TRBJ2-1, the V gene TRBV3-1 (or the pseudogene TRBV3-2); 14 positions agree with TRBD2. Unmatched junction bases numbered 7, after V lost 4 bases and J lost 5 bases. The CDR3 spans 17 residues. The germline CDR1 and CDR2 sequences are LGHDT and YNNKEL (reference sequence).

The chain has TRBV5-8 and TRBJ1-5; 7 nucleotides match TRBD1. The CDR3 extends over 14 amino acids. The ends lost 4 bases at V and 10 bases at J; junction bases unmatched: 11. The V gene's germline CDR1 is SGHTS and CDR2 YDEGEE. CDR3 in amino acids: CASSERQGREPQHF. DNA of the CDR3: TGTGCCAGCAGCGAAAGACAGGGCCGGGAACCCCAGCATTTT.

The J gene is TRBJ2-5, the V gene TRBV25-1; TRBD2 matches 7 bases. The CDR3 sequence is 13 residues long. The germline gives CDR1 MGHDK, CDR2 SYGVNS. J gave up 1 base and V 6 bases, and 2 bases lay outside the gene matches. This CDR3 is CASRPSGQETQYF. The CDR3 DNA follows: TGTGCCAGCAGACCTAGCGGCCAAGAGACCCAGTACTTC.

V usage is TRBV4-2 and J usage is TRBJ2-5, with 12 positions matching TRBD2. The CDR3 extends over 14 amino acids. V lost 6 bases, J lost 5 bases, and 4 bases stayed unmatched. CDR1 is LGHNA, CDR2 YNFKEQ, per germline. The CDR3 here is CASRASGGAETQYF. The CDR3 nucleotides read TGTGCCAGCAGGGCTAGCGGGGGGGCCGAGACCCAGTACTTC.

The V call is TRBV11-2, the J call TRBJ1-3; D might be TRBD1 (6 bases). The V end lost 4 bases, the J end lost 4 bases, and 20 bases lay between the germline ends. Germline V gives CDR1 SGHAT, CDR2 FQNNGV. The CDR3 consists of 17 residues. CDR3 loop: CASSSLTSDRWGNTIYF. CDR3 DNA sequence: TGTGCCAGCAGCTCCCTTACCTCAGACAGGTGGGGAAACACCATATATTTT. Full variable domain (remainder filled in from reference TRBV11-2 and TRBJ1-3): EAGVAQSPRYKIIEKRQSVAFWCNPISGHATLYWYQQILGQGPKLLIQFQNNGVVDDSQLPKDRFSAERLKGVDSTLKIQPAKLEDSAVYLCASSSLTSDRWGNTIYFGEGSWLTVV.

The V gene is TRBV9, the J gene TRBJ2-7, with D hard to call. The V gene lost 0 bases and the J gene lost 5 bases, with 9 bases spanning the gap. The CDR3 has 13 residues. The V gene's germline CDR1 is SGDLS and CDR2 YYNGEE. The CDR3 nucleotides read TGTGCCAGCAGCGTAGCCCCCAGCGACGAGCAGTACTTC. Translating it yields CASSVAPSDEQYF.

The chain recombines TRBV19 with TRBJ1-5; TRBD1 agrees at 10 bases. Germline V lookup: CDR1 LNHDA, CDR2 SQIVND (reference sequence). This CDR3 spans 15 amino acids. The V gene end was trimmed by 5 bases and the J gene end by 7 bases; junction bases not matched to a gene: 8. This CDR3 is CASSAGTGAGQPQHF. CDR3 nucleotides: TGTGCCAGTAGTGCCGGGACAGGGGCAGGGCAGCCCCAGCATTTT.

V gene TRBV29-1 combines with J gene TRBJ1-4; D ambiguous. The CDR3 covers 13 residues. Per germline, CDR1 SQVTM and CDR2 ANQGSEA. Trimming took off 4 bases at V and 7 bases at J, with 13 bases between the two ends. The CDR3 DNA follows: TGCAGCGTTGTAAGCGGCAGGACTGAAAAACTGTTTTTT. It translates to CSVVSGRTEKLFF.

The chain has TRBV6-5 and TRBJ2-1; a possible D gene is TRBD2 (6 bases). With 2 bases removed from V and 9 bases from J, the gap between germline ends came to 14 bases. CDR1 is MNHEY, CDR2 SVGAGI, per germline. The CDR3 totals 14 residues. Written as DNA, the CDR3 is TGTGCCAGCAGTTACGGGACTGAGCTAGGTGAGCAGTTCTTC. It translates to CASSYGTELGEQFF.

Turning to this clone: This sample also contains other DNA sequences that code for the same CDR3. The chain is built from TRBV3-1 (or the pseudogene TRBV3-2) and TRBJ2-5, with 7 nucleotides matching TRBD2. CDR1 and CDR2 (germline): LGHDT, YNNKEL (reference sequence). Trimming cost V 1 base and J 7 bases; bases outside gene matches: 9. The CDR3 spans 15 residues. In DNA, the CDR3 is TGTGCCAGCAGCCAAGGTCGCGGGTGGGAGGGGACCCAGTACTTC. Protein sequence: CASSQGRGWEGTQYF.

The V and J genes are TRBV19 and TRBJ2-7; TRBD2 might be the D (7 bases). CDR3 length: 15 amino acids. V was pared by 3 bases and J by 1 base, with 13 bases between. Germline assignment: CDR1 LNHDA and CDR2 SQIVND (reference sequence). The CDR3 nucleotides read TGTGCCAGTAGTATTAAAGGGGGGGGATCCTACGAGCAGTACTTC. It encodes CASSIKGGGSYEQYF.

This rearrangement joins TRBV18 to TRBJ1-5, with 7 bases identical to TRBD1. V lost 5 bases and J lost 7; bases outside the gene matches: 14. Germline V gene sequence: CDR1 KGHSH, CDR2 LQKENI. The CDR3 consists of 16 residues. The CDR3 DNA reads TGTGCCAGCTCAGCCCGGGACAGCTCGGCCGGGCAGCCCCAGCATTTT. Protein sequence: CASSARDSSAGQPQHF.

For the CDR3, the DNA is TGTGCCAGCAGTTTATTGGAGAGGCAGCCCCAGCATTTT. Its translation: CASSLLERQPQHF. The chain couples TRBV12-3 or TRBV12-4 to TRBJ1-5; the D is unclear. This CDR3 is 13 amino acids long. Trimming stripped 2 bases from V and 7 bases from J, with 9 bases between.

This chain uses TRBV7-2 with TRBJ1-1, with no clear D. The germline gives CDR1 SGHTA, CDR2 FQGNSA. Trimming took 5 bases from V and 5 from J, leaving 15 bases between them. The length of the CDR3 is 14 residues. CDR3 residues: CASSLWSGDTEAFF. DNA for the CDR3: TGTGCCAGCAGCCTATGGTCGGGTGATACTGAAGCTTTCTTT.

This sequence joins TRBV6-1 and TRBJ1-2, with TRBD1 matching over 8 bases. Germline assignment: CDR1 MNHNS and CDR2 SASEGT. J gave up 6 bases and V 3 bases, and 15 bases lay outside the gene matches. The CDR3 contains 17 residues. CDR3 DNA: TGTGCCAGCAGTGATCAGGGCAGGGGGCTATTCCTCGATGGCTACACCTTC. As protein: CASSDQGRGLFLDGYTF.

The CDR3 DNA sequence: TGTGCCAGCAGTATCCGGACTAGCGGGAACGAGCAGTACTTC. It translates to CASSIRTSGNEQYF. V gene TRBV6-5 combines with J gene TRBJ2-7; 12 positions agree with TRBD2. Germline-derived CDR1 and CDR2 are MNHEY and SVGAGI. Unmatched junction bases numbered 4, after V lost 5 bases and J lost 5 bases. CDR3 length equals 14 residues.